This TCR beta chain was recovered during a study of blood T cell repertoires in COVID-19. TCRdb's copy holds only in-frame clones and misses some; the assay was immunoSEQ multiplex PCR. Among 70,000 to 90,000 clones listed, around 86% were seen once. Germline CDR1 MDHEN, CDR2 SYDVKM. V lost 8 bases and J lost 6; bases outside the gene matches: 8. The CDR3 totals 14 residues. The clonotype comes from a man in his fifties with active COVID-19. The source material was peripheral blood. The chain combines TRBV28 with TRBJ1-2; 11 positions match TRBD1. CDR3 sequence: CASSGTGGWNGYTF. The DNA of the CDR3 is TGTGCCAGCTCCGGGACAGGGGGTTGGAATGGCTACACCTTC.